The T cell receptor (beta chain) described here comes from a study of OX40 agonist ivuxolimab in advanced cancers. Overall study: Hepatocellular carcinoma, melanoma, renal cell or head and neck cancer was diagnosed in the dose-escalation patients.

Sequencing used immunoSEQ multiplex PCR; TCRdb keeps in-frame clones, though not all of them. The sample consists of over 95,000 clones, approximately 95% of them appearing once. The trim removed 4 bases at V and 0 bases at J, leaving 3 bases unmatched. From germline, CDR1 is SGDLS and CDR2 YYNGEE. There are 15 residues in the CDR3. The count of this clone is one. No antigen is known for it. Blood samples were obtained at baseline, cycle 4 day 1, and cycle 7 day 1. Study observations and caveats: Blood T cells, both CD4+ and CD8+, expanded clonally by week 6 at 0.1 to 3.0 mg/kg.

This specimen was CD4+ or CD8+ T cells sorted from blood, taken in a trial of the OX40 agonist ivuxolimab. The chain uses TRBV9 and TRBJ2-7; 11 positions agree with TRBD2. The clonotype was recovered from an adult with an advanced solid tumor such as melanoma, head and neck, liver or kidney cancer. The CDR3 DNA sequence: TGTGCCAGCAGCATGGGACTAGCGGACTCCTACGAGCAGTACTTC. Amino acids: CASSMGLADSYEQYF.